Listed below are T cell receptor beta chains from one sample, sequenced in a study of blood T cell repertoires in COVID-19. The repertoire was sequenced with immunoSEQ multiplex PCR; TCRdb's copy has only in-frame clones and lacks some. The table includes about 320,000 clones, around 92% detected once. Material: peripheral blood. These receptors came from a man younger than 35 who had recovered from COVID-19. Both conserved end residues are part of each CDR3. The D gene is left open where the match is weak. Rows may omit the clone size; those that give it use once, few, many or a size class.

clone_size: .; d_call: .; j_call: TRBJ2-4; v_call: TRBV12-5; cdr3_aa: CASGFDLSGVAKNIQYF; cdr3_nt: TGTGCTAGTGGTTTTGATCTTAGCGGAGTAGCCAAAAACATTCAGTACTTC
clone_size: once; d_call: .; j_call: TRBJ2-1; v_call: TRBV13; cdr3_aa: CASSPSTVDKDSYNEQFF; cdr3_nt: TGTGCCAGCAGCCCATCGACAGTCGATAAGGACTCCTACAATGAGCAGTTCTTC
clone_size: .; d_call: TRBD1; j_call: TRBJ1-2; v_call: TRBV5-1; cdr3_aa: CASSVIGTGLSNYGYTF; cdr3_nt: TGCGCCAGCAGCGTGATAGGGACAGGCCTTTCTAACTATGGCTACACCTTC
clone_size: .; d_call: .; j_call: TRBJ1-5; v_call: TRBV19; cdr3_aa: CASSIGGGTSNQPQHF; cdr3_nt: TGTGCCAGTAGTATAGGGGGGGGGACCAGCAATCAGCCCCAGCATTTT
clone_size: .; d_call: .; j_call: TRBJ1-1; v_call: TRBV18; cdr3_aa: CASSLGGSTEAFF; cdr3_nt: TGTGCCAGCTCACTAGGGGGTAGTACTGAAGCTTTCTTT
clone_size: .; d_call: .; j_call: TRBJ2-2; v_call: TRBV2; cdr3_aa: CATRTGGPTGELFF; cdr3_nt: TGTGCCACCCGAACCGGGGGGCCGACCGGGGAGCTGTTTTTT
clone_size: .; d_call: TRBD1; j_call: TRBJ2-6; v_call: TRBV3-1/TRBV3-2; cdr3_aa: CASSQDHDRAFRSGANVLTF; cdr3_nt: TGTGCCAGCAGCCAAGATCACGACAGGGCCTTTCGCTCTGGGGCCAACGTCCTGACTTTC
clone_size: .; d_call: .; j_call: TRBJ1-1; v_call: TRBV2; cdr3_aa: CASSDGRATEAFF; cdr3_nt: TGTGCCAGCAGTGATGGCAGGGCGACTGAAGCTTTCTTT
clone_size: .; d_call: .; j_call: TRBJ1-1; v_call: TRBV11-3; cdr3_aa: CASSRSGDGTEAFF; cdr3_nt: TGTGCCAGCAGCAGATCAGGGGACGGCACTGAAGCTTTCTTT
clone_size: .; d_call: .; j_call: TRBJ1-1; v_call: TRBV7-9; cdr3_aa: CASSLGPGNTEAFF; cdr3_nt: TGTGCCAGCAGCTTAGGTCCGGGGAACACTGAAGCTTTCTTT
clone_size: .; d_call: .; j_call: TRBJ1-4; v_call: TRBV4-1; cdr3_aa: CASNQAPRQAANEKLFF; cdr3_nt: TGCGCCAGCAACCAAGCCCCTCGACAGGCGGCGAATGAAAAACTGTTTTTT
clone_size: .; d_call: .; j_call: TRBJ2-3; v_call: TRBV5-4; cdr3_aa: CASSWGAGALDTQYF; cdr3_nt: TGTGCCAGCAGCTGGGGGGCGGGGGCCCTAGATACGCAGTATTTT
clone_size: .; d_call: TRBD2; j_call: TRBJ2-1; v_call: TRBV9; cdr3_aa: CASSPTTSGTYNEQFF; cdr3_nt: TGTGCCAGCAGCCCGACGACTAGCGGGACCTACAATGAGCAGTTCTTC
clone_size: .; d_call: TRBD1; j_call: TRBJ2-7; v_call: TRBV6-1; cdr3_aa: CASSEGYVPGQGVAGQYF; cdr3_nt: TGTGCCAGCAGTGAAGGCTACGTACCGGGACAGGGGGTTGCCGGGCAGTACTTC
clone_size: .; d_call: TRBD2; j_call: TRBJ2-3; v_call: TRBV15; cdr3_aa: CATSRDKRGWSQYF; cdr3_nt: TGTGCCACCAGCAGAGATAAGCGGGGTTGGTCGCAGTATTTT
clone_size: .; d_call: .; j_call: TRBJ1-1; v_call: TRBV6-5; cdr3_aa: CASSAGPEAFF; cdr3_nt: TGTGCCAGCAGCGCAGGGCCTGAAGCTTTCTTT
clone_size: .; d_call: .; j_call: TRBJ2-2; v_call: TRBV11-2; cdr3_aa: CASSRWREYDGELFF; cdr3_nt: TGTGCCAGCAGCCGTTGGAGGGAGTATGACGGGGAGCTGTTTTTT
clone_size: .; d_call: TRBD2; j_call: TRBJ2-5; v_call: TRBV19; cdr3_aa: CASSGAGDHPGTQYF; cdr3_nt: TGTGCCAGTAGTGGGGCGGGGGACCATCCGGGGACCCAGTACTTC
clone_size: .; d_call: .; j_call: TRBJ2-7; v_call: TRBV5-4; cdr3_aa: CASSPGGTRGLHEQYF; cdr3_nt: TGTGCCAGCAGCCCCGGGGGGACCCGGGGGCTCCACGAGCAGTACTTC
clone_size: .; d_call: .; j_call: TRBJ1-4; v_call: TRBV11-2; cdr3_aa: CASRLGHTTNEKLFF; cdr3_nt: TGTGCCAGCCGCCTAGGACACACAACTAATGAAAAACTGTTTTTT
clone_size: .; d_call: TRBD1; j_call: TRBJ1-4; v_call: TRBV2; cdr3_aa: CASSGHLGGTGRNEKLFF; cdr3_nt: TGTGCCAGCAGTGGCCACCTGGGGGGGACAGGGCGAAATGAAAAACTGTTTTTT
clone_size: .; d_call: .; j_call: TRBJ1-1; v_call: TRBV27; cdr3_aa: CASSFMGGVAEAFF; cdr3_nt: TGTGCCAGCAGTTTCATGGGAGGGGTCGCTGAAGCTTTCTTT
clone_size: .; d_call: .; j_call: TRBJ2-4; v_call: TRBV7-9; cdr3_aa: CASSLGGQVGNIQYF; cdr3_nt: TGTGCCAGCAGCTTAGGAGGGCAGGTGGGGAACATTCAGTACTTC
clone_size: .; d_call: TRBD1; j_call: TRBJ1-5; v_call: TRBV6-5; cdr3_aa: CASSPGQQHQPQHF; cdr3_nt: TGTGCCAGCAGCCCGGGACAGCAACATCAGCCCCAGCATTTT
clone_size: few; d_call: .; j_call: TRBJ1-4; v_call: TRBV13; cdr3_aa: CASSAIRGPNEKLFF; cdr3_nt: TGTGCCAGCAGCGCGATCCGGGGTCCTAATGAAAAACTGTTTTTT
clone_size: .; d_call: TRBD1; j_call: TRBJ1-5; v_call: TRBV6-5; cdr3_aa: CASSYSTGIGQPQHF; cdr3_nt: TGTGCCAGCAGTTACTCGACAGGGATAGGTCAGCCCCAGCATTTT
clone_size: .; d_call: .; j_call: TRBJ1-5; v_call: TRBV29-1; cdr3_aa: CSVWENSNQPQHF; cdr3_nt: TGCAGCGTTTGGGAGAATAGCAATCAGCCCCAGCATTTT
clone_size: .; d_call: .; j_call: TRBJ1-5; v_call: TRBV27; cdr3_aa: CASSPLGGYSNQPQHF; cdr3_nt: TGTGCCAGCAGCCCTCTGGGGGGGTATAGCAATCAGCCCCAGCATTTT
clone_size: .; d_call: .; j_call: TRBJ2-7; v_call: TRBV10-1; cdr3_aa: CASSDRGSISEQYF; cdr3_nt: TGCGCCAGCAGTGATCGGGGGAGCATCAGCGAGCAGTACTTC
clone_size: .; d_call: TRBD1; j_call: TRBJ1-1; v_call: TRBV5-5; cdr3_aa: CASSFQGGTEAFF; cdr3_nt: TGTGCCAGCAGCTTCCAGGGGGGCACTGAAGCTTTCTTT
clone_size: .; d_call: TRBD2; j_call: TRBJ2-7; v_call: TRBV6-6; cdr3_aa: CASSPGLAGNEQYF; cdr3_nt: TGTGCCAGCAGTCCTGGACTAGCGGGAAACGAGCAGTACTTC
clone_size: few; d_call: TRBD2; j_call: TRBJ2-2; v_call: TRBV4-2; cdr3_aa: CASSQDLAGGTGELFF; cdr3_nt: TGTGCCAGCAGCCAAGATTTAGCGGGAGGAACCGGGGAGCTGTTTTTT
clone_size: .; d_call: TRBD1; j_call: TRBJ2-2; v_call: TRBV5-5; cdr3_aa: CASSPWDRGGTGELFF; cdr3_nt: TGTGCCAGCAGCCCCTGGGACAGGGGAGGGACCGGGGAGCTGTTTTTT
clone_size: .; d_call: TRBD2; j_call: TRBJ2-7; v_call: TRBV4-3; cdr3_aa: CASSPGLAGVASYEQYF; cdr3_nt: TGCGCCAGCAGCCCGGGACTAGCGGGGGTCGCCTCCTACGAGCAGTACTTC
clone_size: .; d_call: TRBD2; j_call: TRBJ2-7; v_call: TRBV5-1; cdr3_aa: CASSYTGTSGMAEQYF; cdr3_nt: TGCGCCAGCAGCTACACCGGGACTAGCGGGATGGCAGAGCAGTACTTC
clone_size: .; d_call: TRBD2; j_call: TRBJ2-7; v_call: TRBV2; cdr3_aa: CASIGTSGGLEQYF; cdr3_nt: TGTGCCAGCATCGGGACTAGCGGGGGGCTCGAGCAGTACTTC
clone_size: .; d_call: .; j_call: TRBJ1-1; v_call: TRBV7-9; cdr3_aa: CASSFSAREEPFF; cdr3_nt: TGTGCCAGCAGCTTTAGCGCGAGGGAGGAGCCTTTCTTT
clone_size: .; d_call: .; j_call: TRBJ2-7; v_call: TRBV7-3; cdr3_aa: CASGAGYYEQYF; cdr3_nt: TGTGCCAGCGGGGCAGGGTATTACGAGCAGTACTTC
clone_size: .; d_call: .; j_call: TRBJ2-7; v_call: TRBV7-2; cdr3_aa: CASSYLGGEQYF; cdr3_nt: TGTGCCAGCAGCTACCTCGGGGGAGAGCAGTACTTC
clone_size: .; d_call: TRBD2; j_call: TRBJ2-1; v_call: TRBV9; cdr3_aa: CASMAPSGGPYNEQFF; cdr3_nt: TGTGCCAGCATGGCCCCCAGCGGGGGCCCTTACAATGAGCAGTTCTTC
clone_size: .; d_call: .; j_call: TRBJ1-6; v_call: TRBV6-5; cdr3_aa: CASSYSLNSPLHF; cdr3_nt: TGTGCCAGCAGTTACTCGTTAAATTCACCCCTCCACTTT
clone_size: .; d_call: .; j_call: TRBJ1-2; v_call: TRBV4-3; cdr3_aa: CASSQYPGYGYTF; cdr3_nt: TGCGCCAGCAGCCAATATCCCGGCTATGGCTACACCTTC
clone_size: .; d_call: .; j_call: TRBJ1-1; v_call: TRBV5-1; cdr3_aa: CASSFAGEAFF; cdr3_nt: TGCGCCAGCAGCTTCGCCGGTGAAGCTTTCTTT
clone_size: .; d_call: .; j_call: TRBJ1-1; v_call: TRBV4-1; cdr3_aa: CASKKEAGGTEAFF; cdr3_nt: TGCGCCAGCAAAAAAGAGGCCGGTGGCACTGAAGCTTTCTTT
clone_size: .; d_call: .; j_call: TRBJ1-6; v_call: TRBV10-3; cdr3_aa: CAISHSDRMGDSPLHF; cdr3_nt: TGTGCCATCAGCCACTCCGACAGGATGGGTGATTCACCCCTCCACTTT
clone_size: once; d_call: .; j_call: TRBJ1-1; v_call: TRBV5-1; cdr3_aa: CASSLSLNTEAFF; cdr3_nt: TGCGCCAGCAGCTTATCACTTAACACTGAAGCTTTCTTT
clone_size: few; d_call: .; j_call: TRBJ2-7; v_call: TRBV10-3; cdr3_aa: CAIRGMESSYEQYF; cdr3_nt: TGTGCCATCAGAGGAATGGAGTCCTCCTACGAGCAGTACTTC
clone_size: few; d_call: .; j_call: TRBJ1-5; v_call: TRBV7-8; cdr3_aa: CASSLVGINQPQHF; cdr3_nt: TGTGCCAGCAGCTTAGTGGGCATCAATCAGCCCCAGCATTTT
clone_size: once; d_call: TRBD2; j_call: TRBJ2-1; v_call: TRBV7-2; cdr3_aa: CASSSGRENEQFF; cdr3_nt: TGTGCCAGCAGTAGCGGGAGGGAGAATGAGCAGTTCTTC
clone_size: .; d_call: .; j_call: TRBJ2-3; v_call: TRBV7-9; cdr3_aa: CASSSQSTDTQYF; cdr3_nt: TGTGCCAGCAGCTCGCAGAGCACAGATACGCAGTATTTT
clone_size: .; d_call: .; j_call: TRBJ2-1; v_call: TRBV4-1; cdr3_aa: CASSQDPRHEQFF; cdr3_nt: TGCGCCAGCAGCCAAGATCCCAGGCATGAGCAGTTCTTC
clone_size: .; d_call: .; j_call: TRBJ1-2; v_call: TRBV6-5; cdr3_aa: CASSSRTNYGYTF; cdr3_nt: TGTGCCAGTTCGTCGAGGACTAACTATGGCTACACCTTC
clone_size: .; d_call: TRBD1; j_call: TRBJ1-6; v_call: TRBV18; cdr3_aa: CASSPRDRGRGNSPLHF; cdr3_nt: TGTGCCAGCTCACCCCGGGACAGGGGGCGTGGGAATTCACCCCTCCACTTT